The 20 T cell receptor beta chains presented below share a single source sample, sequenced in a study of CD8+ T cells in alopecia areata. Sequencing used cDNA as its template, made by extracting RNA and reverse transcribing it. Data came from immunoSEQ multiplex PCR; TCRdb stores just in-frame clones and leaves some out. The sample lists 100,000 to 130,000 clones, approximately 50% occurring once. Material for sequencing was NKG2D-low CD8+ T cells sorted from blood. Source of these receptors: a human donor with alopecia areata.

The chain uses TRBV6-5 and TRBJ1-5; D ambiguous. The CDR3 sequence is 14 residues long. The V end lost 4 bases, the J end lost 1 base, and 8 bases lay between the germline ends. CDR1 MNHEY and CDR2 SVGAGI come from the germline V gene. Here the CDR3 reads CASSWRASNQPQHF. Here the CDR3 DNA reads TGTGCCAGCAGTTGGAGGGCCAGCAATCAGCCCCAGCATTTT.

This clone was recorded once. The chain carries TRBV6-5 and TRBJ2-7, with unresolved D. The germline V and J ends were trimmed by 0 bases and 7 bases, with 10 bases remaining between them. Germline V CDR1 and CDR2: MNHEY, SVGAGI. The CDR3 has 13 amino acids. CDR3 nucleotides: TGTGCCAGCAGTTACTCGGCTAGGGTGGAGCAGTACTTC. Its protein product is CASSYSARVEQYF.

The chain carries TRBV11-2 and TRBJ2-5; 8 nucleotides align to TRBD2. The junction had 8 bases not matched to a gene; V was cut back by 5 bases and J by 0 bases. The CDR3 spans 16 residues. Germline CDR1 is SGHAT and CDR2 is FQNNGV. In nucleotides, the CDR3 is TGTGCCAGCAGCGCCGGGACTAGGAAGTACCAAGAGACCCAGTACTTC. This gives the protein CASSAGTRKYQETQYF.

The chain recombines TRBV14 with TRBJ2-7; 10 nucleotides line up with TRBD1. Germline CDR1 reads SGHDN; CDR2 reads FVKESK. Trimming removed 4 bases from V and 4 bases from J; junction bases left unmatched: 7. The CDR3 covers 15 residues. The DNA of the CDR3 is TGTGCCAGCAGCCGACCGGGACAGGGGAATTACGAGCAGTACTTC. This encodes CASSRPGQGNYEQYF.

V and J are TRBV7-9 and TRBJ2-1; 7 bases are a match to TRBD2. Germline V gene lookup returns CDR1 SEHNR and CDR2 FQNEAQ (reference sequence). Losses at the gene ends were 5 bases for V and 5 bases for J; bases not matched to a gene: 12. This CDR3 is 16 amino acids long. This chain's CDR3 is CASSPPLADPNNEQFF. The CDR3 nucleotides are TGTGCCAGCAGCCCCCCCCTAGCGGACCCTAACAATGAGCAGTTCTTC.

This chain links TRBV14 with TRBJ2-3, with TRBD2 matching 11 bases. V gave up 4 bases and J gave up 4 bases; unmatched junction bases: 4. Germline CDR1 reads SGHDN; CDR2 reads FVKESK. This CDR3 is 15 amino acids long. CDR3 protein: CASSPKLAGADTQYF. CDR3 nucleotides: TGTGCCAGCAGCCCCAAACTAGCGGGGGCAGATACGCAGTATTTT.

CDR3 loop: CASSSHNRPEQFF. The CDR3 region has the DNA TGTGCCAGCAGTTCCCATAACAGGCCTGAGCAGTTCTTC. The V and J genes are TRBV7-9 and TRBJ2-1, with D perhaps matching TRBD1 (5 bases). Germline V gene sequence: CDR1 SEHNR, CDR2 FQNEAQ (reference sequence). This CDR3 region has 13 residues. V lost 6 bases and J lost 9, with 15 bases in between.

The CDR3 region has the DNA TGTGCCAGCATAGAGCAGACAGATCCTTGGGGCTACACCTTC. The encoded protein is CASIEQTDPWGYTF. This chain links TRBV2 with TRBJ1-2, with D possibly being TRBD1 (5 bases). Germline V gene lookup returns CDR1 SNHLY and CDR2 FYNNEI. Trimming removed 7 bases at V and 8 bases at J, with 20 bases between. CDR3 length equals 14 residues.

This sequence joins TRBV13 and TRBJ2-1, with 7 bases identical to TRBD2. There are 14 residues in the CDR3. Germline CDR1 PRHDT, CDR2 FYEKMQ (reference sequence). V lost 0 bases and J lost 5; bases outside the gene matches: 1. The CDR3 is CASSLGGTNNEQFF. The CDR3 DNA reads TGTGCCAGCAGCTTAGGCGGGACTAACAATGAGCAGTTCTTC.

This clone was observed a handful of times. CDR3 sequence (DNA): TGTGCCAGCCGGCGGGAGCATGTTGAGCAGTTCTTC. It codes for CASRREHVEQFF. This chain connects TRBV5-4 to TRBJ2-1; TRBD2 matches at 7 bases. J gave up 9 bases and V 7 bases, and 7 bases lay outside the gene matches. CDR1 SGHNT and CDR2 YYREEE come from the germline V gene (reference sequence). The CDR3 covers 12 residues.

This chain connects TRBV10-3 to TRBJ1-1, with 10 bases aligning to TRBD1. Unmatched junction bases numbered 0, after V lost 2 bases and J lost 0 bases. The CDR3 spans 15 residues. The germline V gene has CDR1 ENHRY and CDR2 SYGVKD. The CDR3 loop reads CAISEGTGVNTEAFF. The CDR3 coding sequence is TGTGCCATCAGTGAGGGGACAGGGGTGAACACTGAAGCTTTCTTT.

V is TRBV27 and J is TRBJ2-3; no reliable D call. V was cut by 3 bases and J by 4 bases, with 8 bases left in between. Germline V lookup: CDR1 MNHEY, CDR2 SMNVEV (reference sequence). The CDR3 is 13 amino acids. The DNA for the CDR3 is TGTGCCAGCAGTTTCCTTAATCCAGATACGCAGTATTTT. This sequence encodes CASSFLNPDTQYF.

This clone occurred a few times. The J gene is TRBJ2-5, the V gene TRBV29-1, with no clear D. The J call could be wrong; TRBJ2-7 is a better fit for the DNA end. The germline V gene encodes CDR1 SQVTM and CDR2 ANQGSEA. This CDR3 is 13 amino acids long. CDR3 bases: TGCAGCGGGCTCTCGTTTCTCGAGGACGAGCAGTACTTC. This encodes CSGLSFLEDEQYF.

The V and J genes are TRBV27 and TRBJ1-5; 7 bases match TRBD1. The CDR3 spans 15 residues. Germline values: CDR1 MNHEY, CDR2 SMNVEV (reference sequence). Germline trimming cut 4 bases from V and 0 bases from J; bases unmatched to any gene: 3. The CDR3 bases are TGTGCCAGCAGTTCGACAGGGACTAGCAATCAGCCCCAGCATTTT. Its protein product is CASSSTGTSNQPQHF.

V and J are TRBV4-1 and TRBJ2-1; the match to TRBD2 covers 8 bases. Losses at the gene ends were 0 bases for V and 9 bases for J; bases not matched to a gene: 13. CDR3 size: 17 residues. Germline CDR1 and CDR2: MGHRA and YSYEKL. CDR3 DNA: TGCGCCAGCAGCCAAGAAGTGTCTAGCGGGCCCTGGGGTGAGCAGTTCTTC. It yields the protein CASSQEVSSGPWGEQFF.

In its sample, this clone was seen a few times. The V call is TRBV29-1, the J call TRBJ2-1, with D possibly called TRBD1 or TRBD2 (5 bases each). Trimming cost V 7 bases and J 8 bases, with 15 bases left between them. Per the germline V gene, CDR1 is SQVTM and CDR2 is ANQGSEA. The CDR3 runs 12 residues. CDR3 nucleotide sequence: TGCAGCGGTATCCGGGACGGTCATGAGCAGTTCTTC. Translation: CSGIRDGHEQFF.

A single count supports this clone. CDR3 coding DNA: TGTGCCAGTTCCGGGACACTTATTAACTATGGCTACACCTTC. Translating gives CASSGTLINYGYTF. The V call is TRBV25-1, the J call TRBJ1-2; TRBD1 might be the D (6 bases). Trimming cost V 9 bases and J 1 base, with 15 bases left between them. Germline-derived CDR1 and CDR2 are MGHDK and SYGVNS. The CDR3 is 14 amino acids.

The gene calls are TRBV29-1 and TRBJ2-3; D is tentatively TRBD1 or TRBD2 (5 bases each). V lost 4 bases and J lost 5, with 19 bases in between. The germline CDR1 and CDR2 sequences are SQVTM and ANQGSEA. The CDR3 covers 15 residues. As DNA, the CDR3 is TGCAGCGTTGGAGGTTGGGAGAGGGGTAGAGATACGCAGTATTTT. This gives the protein CSVGGWERGRDTQYF.

The chain joins TRBV9 to TRBJ2-7; TRBD2 agrees at 13 bases. The J segment lost 2 bases and the V segment lost 2 bases, leaving 4 bases of the junction unmatched. The CDR3 loop spans 16 amino acids. CDR1 and CDR2 from the germline V gene are SGDLS and YYNGEE. The CDR3 nucleotides are TGTGCCAGCAGCGTCGGGACTAGCGGGATACCCTACGAGCAGTACTTC. It codes for CASSVGTSGIPYEQYF.

The chain combines TRBV7-2 with TRBJ2-3; D is ambiguous. The CDR3 has 13 amino acids. V dropped 5 bases and J dropped 4 bases, with 10 bases sitting between them. Germline V gives CDR1 SGHTA, CDR2 FQGNSA. CDR3: CASSENRPDTQYF. Here the CDR3 DNA reads TGTGCCAGCAGCGAGAACCGCCCAGATACGCAGTATTTT.